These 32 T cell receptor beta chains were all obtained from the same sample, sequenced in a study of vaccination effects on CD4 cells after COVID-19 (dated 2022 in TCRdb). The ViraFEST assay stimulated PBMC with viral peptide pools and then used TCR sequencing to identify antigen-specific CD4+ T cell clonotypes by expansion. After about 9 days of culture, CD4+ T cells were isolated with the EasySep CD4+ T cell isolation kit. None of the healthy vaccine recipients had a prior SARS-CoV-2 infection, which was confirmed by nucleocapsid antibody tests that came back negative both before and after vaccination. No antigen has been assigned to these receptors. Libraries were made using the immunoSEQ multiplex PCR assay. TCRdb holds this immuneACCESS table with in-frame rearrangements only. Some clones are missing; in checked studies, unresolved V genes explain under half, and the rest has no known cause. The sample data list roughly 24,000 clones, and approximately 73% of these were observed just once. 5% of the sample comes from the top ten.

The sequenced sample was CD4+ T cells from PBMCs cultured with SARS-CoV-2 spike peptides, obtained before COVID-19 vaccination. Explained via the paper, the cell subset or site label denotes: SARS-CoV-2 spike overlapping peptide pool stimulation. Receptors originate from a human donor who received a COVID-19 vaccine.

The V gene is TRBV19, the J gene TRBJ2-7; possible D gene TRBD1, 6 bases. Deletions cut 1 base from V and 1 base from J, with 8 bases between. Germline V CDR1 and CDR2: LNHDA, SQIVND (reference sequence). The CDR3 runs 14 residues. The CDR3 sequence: CASSIGQGSYEQYF. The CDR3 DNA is TGTGCCAGTAGTATAGGTCAGGGGTCCTACGAGCAGTACTTC.

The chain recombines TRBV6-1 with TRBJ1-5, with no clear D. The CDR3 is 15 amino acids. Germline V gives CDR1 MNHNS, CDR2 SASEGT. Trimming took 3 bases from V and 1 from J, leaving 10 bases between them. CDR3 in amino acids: CASSDLGRSNQPQHF. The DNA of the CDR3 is TGTGCCAGCAGTGATTTGGGCAGAAGCAATCAGCCCCAGCATTTT.

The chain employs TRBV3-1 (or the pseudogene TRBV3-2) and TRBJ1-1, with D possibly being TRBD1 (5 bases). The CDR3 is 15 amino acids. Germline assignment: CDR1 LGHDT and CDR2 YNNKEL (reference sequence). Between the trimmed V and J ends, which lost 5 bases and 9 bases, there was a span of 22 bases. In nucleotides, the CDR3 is TGTGCCAGCAGCTACGGGACGGCTGAGGGCGGGAAAGCTTTCTTT. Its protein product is CASSYGTAEGGKAFF.

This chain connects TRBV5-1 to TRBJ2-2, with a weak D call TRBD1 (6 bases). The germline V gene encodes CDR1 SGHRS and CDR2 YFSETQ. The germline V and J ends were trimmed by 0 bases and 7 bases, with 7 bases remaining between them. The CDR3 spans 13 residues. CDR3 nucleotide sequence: TGCGCCAGCAGCTTGGGGACAGTCGGGGAGCTGTTTTTT. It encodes CASSLGTVGELFF.

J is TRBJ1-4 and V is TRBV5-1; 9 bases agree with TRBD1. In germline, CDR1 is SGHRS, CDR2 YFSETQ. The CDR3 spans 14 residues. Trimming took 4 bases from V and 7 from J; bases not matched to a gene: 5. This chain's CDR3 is CASSRTGEREKLFF. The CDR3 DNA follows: TGCGCCAGCAGCCGGACAGGGGAGCGTGAAAAACTGTTTTTT.

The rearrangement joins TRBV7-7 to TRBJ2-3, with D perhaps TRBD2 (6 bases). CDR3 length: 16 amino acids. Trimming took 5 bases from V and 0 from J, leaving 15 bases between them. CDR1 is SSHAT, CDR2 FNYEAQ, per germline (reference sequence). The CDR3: CASSPGSSGSTDTQYF. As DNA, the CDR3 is TGTGCCAGCAGCCCCGGGTCCAGCGGGAGCACAGATACGCAGTATTTT.

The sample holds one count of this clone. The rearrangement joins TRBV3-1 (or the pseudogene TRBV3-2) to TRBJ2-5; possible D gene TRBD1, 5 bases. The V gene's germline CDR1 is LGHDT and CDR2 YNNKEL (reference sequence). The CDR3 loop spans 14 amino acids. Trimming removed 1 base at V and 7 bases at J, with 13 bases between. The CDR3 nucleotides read TGTGCCAGCAGCCAAGGGGAATTTCAGGGGACCCAGTACTTC. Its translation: CASSQGEFQGTQYF.

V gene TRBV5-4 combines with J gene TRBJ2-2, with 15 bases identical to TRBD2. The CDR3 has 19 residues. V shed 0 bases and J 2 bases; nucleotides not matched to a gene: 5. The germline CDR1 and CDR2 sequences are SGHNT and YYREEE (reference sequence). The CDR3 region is CASSLGGLAGGPNTGELFF. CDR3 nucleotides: TGTGCCAGCAGCTTGGGGGGACTAGCGGGAGGACCTAACACCGGGGAGCTGTTTTTT.

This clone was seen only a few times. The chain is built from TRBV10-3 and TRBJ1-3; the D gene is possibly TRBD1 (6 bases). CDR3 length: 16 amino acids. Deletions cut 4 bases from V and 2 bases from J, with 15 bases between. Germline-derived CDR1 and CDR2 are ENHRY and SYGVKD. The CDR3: CAISAHLQGAGNTIYF. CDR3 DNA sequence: TGTGCCATCAGTGCCCACTTACAGGGAGCTGGAAACACCATATATTTT.

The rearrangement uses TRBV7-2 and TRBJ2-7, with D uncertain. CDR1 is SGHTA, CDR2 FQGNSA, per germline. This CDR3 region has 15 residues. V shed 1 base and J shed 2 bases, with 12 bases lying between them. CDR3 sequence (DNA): TGTGCCAGCAGCTTAGGGTTATTCGGTACCTACGAGCAGTACTTC. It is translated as CASSLGLFGTYEQYF.

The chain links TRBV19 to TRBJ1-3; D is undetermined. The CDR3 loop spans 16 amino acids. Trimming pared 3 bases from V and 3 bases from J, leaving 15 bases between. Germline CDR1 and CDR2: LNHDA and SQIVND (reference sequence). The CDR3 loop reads CASSIYGVMGGNTIYF. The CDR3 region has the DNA TGTGCCAGTAGTATTTACGGGGTAATGGGTGGAAACACCATATATTTT.

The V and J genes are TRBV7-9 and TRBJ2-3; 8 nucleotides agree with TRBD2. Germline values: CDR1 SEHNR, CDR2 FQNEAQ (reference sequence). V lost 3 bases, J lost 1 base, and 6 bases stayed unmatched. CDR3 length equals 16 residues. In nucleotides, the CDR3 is TGTGCCAGCAGCTTGGTTATACTAGCGGGCACAGATACGCAGTATTTT. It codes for CASSLVILAGTDTQYF.

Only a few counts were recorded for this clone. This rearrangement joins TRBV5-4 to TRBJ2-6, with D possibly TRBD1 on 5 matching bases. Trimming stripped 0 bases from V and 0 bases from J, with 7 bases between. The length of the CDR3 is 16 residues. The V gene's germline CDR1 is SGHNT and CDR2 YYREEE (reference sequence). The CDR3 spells CASSLEGVSGANVLTF. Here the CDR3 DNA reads TGTGCCAGCAGCTTGGAAGGGGTCTCTGGGGCCAACGTCCTGACTTTC.

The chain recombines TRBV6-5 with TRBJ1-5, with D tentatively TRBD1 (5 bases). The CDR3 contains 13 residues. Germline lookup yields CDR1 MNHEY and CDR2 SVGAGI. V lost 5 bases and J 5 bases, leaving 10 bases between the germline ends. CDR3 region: CASSPQAHQPQHF. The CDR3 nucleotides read TGTGCCAGCAGTCCACAGGCTCATCAGCCCCAGCATTTT.

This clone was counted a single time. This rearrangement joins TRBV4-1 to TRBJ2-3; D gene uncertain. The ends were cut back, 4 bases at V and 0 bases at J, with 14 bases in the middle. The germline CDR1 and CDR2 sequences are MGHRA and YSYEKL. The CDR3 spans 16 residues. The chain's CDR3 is CASSLTLSPSTDTQYF. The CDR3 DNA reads TGCGCCAGCAGCCTGACCCTTTCCCCTAGCACAGATACGCAGTATTTT.

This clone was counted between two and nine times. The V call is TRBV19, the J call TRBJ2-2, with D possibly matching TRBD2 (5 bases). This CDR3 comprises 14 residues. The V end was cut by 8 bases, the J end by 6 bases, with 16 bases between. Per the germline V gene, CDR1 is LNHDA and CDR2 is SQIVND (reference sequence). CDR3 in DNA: TGTGCCAGTTCCGAGGTAGCGCGTGCCGGGGAGCTGTTTTTT. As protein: CASSEVARAGELFF.

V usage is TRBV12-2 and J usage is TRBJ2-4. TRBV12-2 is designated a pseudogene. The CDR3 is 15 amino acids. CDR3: CASRLYKIAKNIQYF. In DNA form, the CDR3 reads TGTGCAAGTCGCTTATATAAGATAGCCAAAAACATTCAGTACTTC.

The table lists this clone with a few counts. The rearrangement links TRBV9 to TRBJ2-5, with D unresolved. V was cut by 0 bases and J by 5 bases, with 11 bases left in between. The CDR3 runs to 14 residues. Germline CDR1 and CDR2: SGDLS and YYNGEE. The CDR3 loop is CASSVGTVRETQYF. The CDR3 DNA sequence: TGTGCCAGCAGCGTAGGGACGGTTCGGGAGACCCAGTACTTC. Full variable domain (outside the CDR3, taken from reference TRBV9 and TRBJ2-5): DSGVTQTPKHLITATGQRVTLRCSPRSGDLSVYWYQQSLDQGLQFLIQYYNGEERAKGNILERFSAQQFPDLHSELNLSSLELGDSALYFCASSVGTVRETQYFGPGTRLLVL.

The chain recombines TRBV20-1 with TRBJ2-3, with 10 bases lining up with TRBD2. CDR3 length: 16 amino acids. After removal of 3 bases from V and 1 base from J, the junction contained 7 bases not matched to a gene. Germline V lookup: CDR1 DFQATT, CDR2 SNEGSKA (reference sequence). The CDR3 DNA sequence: TGCAGTGCTAGTGTGTTCGGGACTAGCGGCACAGATACGCAGTATTTT. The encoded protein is CSASVFGTSGTDTQYF.

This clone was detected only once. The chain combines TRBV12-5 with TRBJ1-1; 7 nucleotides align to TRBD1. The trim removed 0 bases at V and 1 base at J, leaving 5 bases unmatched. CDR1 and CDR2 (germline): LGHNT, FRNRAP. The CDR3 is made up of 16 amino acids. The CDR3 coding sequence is TGTGCTAGTGGTTTGGTGGCGGGACAGAAGAACACTGAAGCTTTCTTT. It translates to CASGLVAGQKNTEAFF. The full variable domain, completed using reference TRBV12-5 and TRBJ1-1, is DARVTQTPRHKVTEMGQEVTMRCQPILGHNTVFWYRQTMMQGLELLAYFRNRAPLDDSGMPKDRFSAEMPDATLATLKIQPSEPRDSAVYFCASGLVAGQKNTEAFFGQGTRLTVV.

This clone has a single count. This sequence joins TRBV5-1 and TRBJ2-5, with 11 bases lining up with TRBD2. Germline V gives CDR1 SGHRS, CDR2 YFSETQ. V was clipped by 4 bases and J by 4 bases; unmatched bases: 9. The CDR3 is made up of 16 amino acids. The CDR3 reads CASSPGTSGYGETQYF. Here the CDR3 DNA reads TGCGCCAGCAGCCCGGGGACTAGCGGATATGGAGAGACCCAGTACTTC.

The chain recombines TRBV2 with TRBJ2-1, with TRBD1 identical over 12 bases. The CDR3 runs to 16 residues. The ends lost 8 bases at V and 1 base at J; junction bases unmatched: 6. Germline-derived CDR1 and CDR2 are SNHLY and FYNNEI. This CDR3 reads CASLGTGGASYNEQFF. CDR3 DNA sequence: TGTGCCAGCCTCGGGACAGGGGGCGCGTCCTACAATGAGCAGTTCTTC. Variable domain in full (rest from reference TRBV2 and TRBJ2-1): EPEVTQTPSHQVTQMGQEVILRCVPISNHLYFYWYRQILGQKVEFLVSFYNNEISEKSEIFDDQFSVERPDGSNFTLKIRSTKLEDSAMYFCASLGTGGASYNEQFFGPGTRLTVL.

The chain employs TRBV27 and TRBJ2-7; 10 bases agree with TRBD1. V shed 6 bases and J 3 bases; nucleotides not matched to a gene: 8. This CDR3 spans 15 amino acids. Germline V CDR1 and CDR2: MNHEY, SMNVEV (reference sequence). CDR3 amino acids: CASSRTGTGVYEQYF. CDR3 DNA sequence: TGTGCCAGCAGCCGGACCGGGACAGGGGTCTACGAGCAGTACTTC.

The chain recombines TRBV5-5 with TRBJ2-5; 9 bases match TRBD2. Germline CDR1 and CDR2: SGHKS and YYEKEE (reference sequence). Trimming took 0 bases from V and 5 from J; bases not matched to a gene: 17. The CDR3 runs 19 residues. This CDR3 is CASSLVPDSSGASGETQYF. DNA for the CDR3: TGTGCCAGCAGCTTGGTCCCGGACTCTAGCGGGGCCTCCGGCGAGACCCAGTACTTC.

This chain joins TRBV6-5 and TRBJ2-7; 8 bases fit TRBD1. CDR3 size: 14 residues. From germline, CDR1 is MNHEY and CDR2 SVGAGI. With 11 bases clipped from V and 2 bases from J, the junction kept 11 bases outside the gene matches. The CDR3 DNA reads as TGTGCCTCCAACCTCCGACAGGGGCCCTACGAGCAGTACTTC. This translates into CASNLRQGPYEQYF.

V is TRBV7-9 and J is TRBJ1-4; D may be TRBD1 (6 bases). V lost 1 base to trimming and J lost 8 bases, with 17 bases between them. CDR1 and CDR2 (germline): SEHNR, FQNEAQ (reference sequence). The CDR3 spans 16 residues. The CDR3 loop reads CASSLGMHREGEKLFF. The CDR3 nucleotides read TGTGCCAGCAGCTTAGGAATGCACAGGGAGGGAGAAAAACTGTTTTTT.

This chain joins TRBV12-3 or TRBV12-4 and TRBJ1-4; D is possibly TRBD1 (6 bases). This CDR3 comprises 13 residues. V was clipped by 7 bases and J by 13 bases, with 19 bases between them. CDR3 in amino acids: CASTRGHSRGLFF. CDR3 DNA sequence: TGTGCCAGCACTCGTGGACACTCCAGGGGACTGTTTTTT.

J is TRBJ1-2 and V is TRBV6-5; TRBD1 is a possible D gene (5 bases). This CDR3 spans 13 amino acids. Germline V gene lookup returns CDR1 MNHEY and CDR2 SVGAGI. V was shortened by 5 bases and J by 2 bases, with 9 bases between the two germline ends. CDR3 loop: CASSTGTNYGYTF. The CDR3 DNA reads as TGTGCCAGCAGTACCGGGACGAACTATGGCTACACCTTC.

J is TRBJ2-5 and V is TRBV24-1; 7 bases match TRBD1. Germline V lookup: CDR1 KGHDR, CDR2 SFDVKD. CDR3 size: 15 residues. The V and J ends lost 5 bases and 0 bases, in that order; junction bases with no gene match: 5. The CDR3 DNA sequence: TGTGCCACCAGTGTGCTGGACAGGTACCAAGAGACCCAGTACTTC. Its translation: CATSVLDRYQETQYF.

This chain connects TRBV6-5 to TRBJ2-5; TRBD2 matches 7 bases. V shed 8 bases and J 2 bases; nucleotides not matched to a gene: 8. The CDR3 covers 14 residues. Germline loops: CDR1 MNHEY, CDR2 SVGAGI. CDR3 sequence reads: CASSEGTIQETQYF. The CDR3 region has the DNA TGTGCCAGCTCCGAAGGGACTATTCAAGAGACCCAGTACTTC.

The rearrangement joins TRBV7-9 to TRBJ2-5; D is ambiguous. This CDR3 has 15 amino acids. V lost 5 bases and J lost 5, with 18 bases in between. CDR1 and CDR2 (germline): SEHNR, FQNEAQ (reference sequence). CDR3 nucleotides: TGTGCCAGCAGCACAACAGCTACCTCCGGGGAGACCCAGTACTTC. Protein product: CASSTTATSGETQYF. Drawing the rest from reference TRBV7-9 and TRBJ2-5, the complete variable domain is DTGVSQNPRHKITKRGQNVTFRCDPISEHNRLYWYRQTLGQGPEFLTYFQNEAQLEKSRLLSDRFSAERPKGSFSTLEIQRTEQGDSAMYLCASSTTATSGETQYFGPGTRLLVL.

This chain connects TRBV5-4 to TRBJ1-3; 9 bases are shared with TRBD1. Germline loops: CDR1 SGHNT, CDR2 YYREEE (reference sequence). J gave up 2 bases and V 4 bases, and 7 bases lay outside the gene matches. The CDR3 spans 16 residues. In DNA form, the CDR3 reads TGTGCCAGCAGCGCGTACAGGGGGCTGGCTGGAAACACCATATATTTT. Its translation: CASSAYRGLAGNTIYF.